The rows below give T cell receptor beta chains drawn from one sample of a study of blood T cell repertoires in COVID-19. Generated by immunoSEQ multiplex PCR, the TCRdb table keeps only in-frame clones and is missing some. The sample includes under 300,000 clones, 75% to 90% of them seen just once. Material for sequencing was peripheral blood. The source is a man aged 45-65 years with acute or convalescent COVID-19. The CDR3 runs from the conserved cysteine through the conserved F or W. The D gene is left open where the match is weak. Not every row has a clone size; where given, it reads once, few, many or a size class.

D gene	V gene	J gene	clone size	CDR3 DNA	CDR3 protein
TRBD1	TRBV19	TRBJ1-1	once	TGTGCCAGCTCAGGACAGGGTTGGACTGAAGCTTTCTTT	CASSGQGWTEAFF
-	TRBV18	TRBJ1-4	-	TGTGCCAGCTCACCAGGTGGAGGGGAATCGTGGGAAAAACTGTTTTTT	CASSPGGGESWEKLFF
TRBD2	TRBV5-1	TRBJ2-1	-	TGCGCCAGCAGCCCAACTAGCGGAGCCTACAATGAGCAGTTCTTC	CASSPTSGAYNEQFF
-	TRBV29-1	TRBJ2-5	-	TGCAGCGTTACCGGGAATGCCCAGTACTTC	CSVTGNAQYF
TRBD1	TRBV29-1	TRBJ2-1	-	TGCAGCGTTCGGGACAGGGAGGATCCTGAGCAGTTCTTC	CSVRDREDPEQFF
TRBD1	TRBV29-1	TRBJ1-5	few	TGCAGCGTCGGGGACAGGAGGGATCAGCCCCAGCATTTT	CSVGDRRDQPQHF
-	TRBV12-3/TRBV12-4	TRBJ2-5	once	TGTGCCAGCAGTTCCCCGGGTGAGACCCAGTACTTC	CASSSPGETQYF
-	TRBV10-3	TRBJ2-3	-	TGTGCCATCAGTGCTGCGGGGTTCGACACAGATACGCAGTATTTT	CAISAAGFDTDTQYF
TRBD1	TRBV19	TRBJ2-7	-	TGTGCCAGTAGACAGACAGGGGGGCCCTACGAGCAGTACTTC	CASRQTGGPYEQYF
-	TRBV25-1	TRBJ2-1	-	TGTGCCAGCAGTGAATTATGGAGGGGCCTCTCCTACAATGAGCAGTTCTTC	CASSELWRGLSYNEQFF
-	TRBV11-3	TRBJ2-5	once	TGTGCCAGCAGTCTCGGGGGTCAAGAGACCCAGTACTTC	CASSLGGQETQYF
-	TRBV30	TRBJ2-2	-	TGTGCCTGGAGCCGGAGGGGGGCAGGGGGCACCGGGGAGCTGTTTTTT	CAWSRRGAGGTGELFF
TRBD1	TRBV27	TRBJ2-6	-	TGTGCCAGCAGTCGACAGGGTGCTGGGGCCAACGTCCTGACTTTC	CASSRQGAGANVLTF
TRBD2	TRBV7-8	TRBJ2-7	-	TGTGCCAGCAGCTTCGCGGGGGGCAGTTACGAGCAGTACTTC	CASSFAGGSYEQYF
TRBD2	TRBV29-1	TRBJ2-2	-	TGCAGCGTTCGGGGAGGGGTTTGGACCGGGGAGCTGTTTTTT	CSVRGGVWTGELFF
TRBD1	TRBV12-3/TRBV12-4	TRBJ1-2	-	TGTGCCAGCACCCTGACAGGGAGCTACACCTTC	CASTLTGSYTF
-	TRBV6-5	TRBJ1-1	-	TGTGCCACCCTGATTAGGGGCCGTAAAGAAGCTTTCTTT	CATLIRGRKEAFF
-	TRBV5-4	TRBJ2-6	-	TGTGCCAGCAGCTTGAAGACAGTAGCCTCTGGGGCCAACGTCCTGACTTTC	CASSLKTVASGANVLTF
TRBD2	TRBV19	TRBJ2-5	-	TGTGCCAGTAGACCGGGACTAGGGAGAGAGACCCAGTACTTC	CASRPGLGRETQYF